The present T cell receptor (beta chain) was sequenced within a study of control samples from healthy donors and cancer patients. Assay: immunoSEQ multiplex PCR; the TCRdb copy retains only in-frame clones and omits some. The sample contains about 70,000 clones, around 87% of which appear only once. The CDR3 runs 15 residues. With 5 bases removed from V and 5 bases from J, the gap between germline ends came to 18 bases. The germline V gene encodes CDR1 MNHEY and CDR2 SMNVEV (reference sequence). The specimen was PBMCs. This chain joins TRBV27 and TRBJ2-5, with D tentatively TRBD2 (5 bases). The clonotype was recovered from a woman aged 50 to 60 with head and neck cancer. CDR3 amino acids: CASSALRGPPETQYF. DNA of the CDR3: TGTGCCAGCAGTGCCCTACGGGGTCCCCCGGAGACCCAGTACTTC.